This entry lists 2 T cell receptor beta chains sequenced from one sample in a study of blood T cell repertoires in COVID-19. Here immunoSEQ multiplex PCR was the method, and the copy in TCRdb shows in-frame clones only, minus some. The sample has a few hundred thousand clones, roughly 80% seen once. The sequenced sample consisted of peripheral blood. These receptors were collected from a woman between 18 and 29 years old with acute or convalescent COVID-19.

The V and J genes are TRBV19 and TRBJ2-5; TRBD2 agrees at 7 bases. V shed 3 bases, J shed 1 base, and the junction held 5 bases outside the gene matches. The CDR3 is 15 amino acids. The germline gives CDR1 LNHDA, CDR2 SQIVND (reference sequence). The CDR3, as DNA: TGTGCCAGTAGTATCGGACTAGGCCCCCAAGAGACCCAGTACTTC. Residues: CASSIGLGPQETQYF.

The CDR3 DNA follows: TGTGCCAGTAGTATAGGGACTAGCGGGGGGCCGAGAGATACGCAGTATTTT. It yields the protein CASSIGTSGGPRDTQYF. The rearrangement links TRBV19 to TRBJ2-3; 14 bases map to TRBD2. This CDR3 has 17 residues. The ends lost 1 base at V and 5 bases at J; junction bases unmatched: 5. CDR1 is LNHDA and CDR2 is SQIVND in the germline V gene (reference sequence).